This TCR beta chain is drawn from a study of blood T cell repertoires in COVID-19 (dated by TCRdb to 2018 to 2020). With regard to the full study: Collaborator samples came from the United States, Italy and Spain and covered acute and convalescent phases of COVID-19. A freely available public database, intended as a resource for researchers studying the immune response to SARS-CoV-2, is where the repertoires were released. Sample metadata almost always included a de-identified subject ID, COVID-19 status, age in years and sex. Samples came from the ongoing ImmuneRACE study (first 160 participants) plus 1,254 subjects from 6 global collaborators. Deeply sampled blood TCRbeta repertoires from subjects exposed to, actively infected with, or recovered from COVID-19 were included in the dataset. Where available, HLA class I and class II types were obtained from metadata supplied by the sample provider rather than from assay-based typing. The material from the prospective study consisted of cDNA or gDNA derived from T cells, B-cell-depleted T cells, or PBMCs.

The paper as a whole reports these results and caveats: The amount of clinical and demographic metadata varied by source and participant and was provided uncurated.

The cysteine opens and the phenylalanine closes a CDR3 of 15 amino acids. CDR3 DNA is the only sequence kept; it has 45 bases, read in frame from the first base. Reading the germline V gene (reference sequence) gives CDR1 MNHEY and CDR2 SMNVEV. V lost 6 bases and J lost 7 bases; the stretch between them is 21 bases long. On this clone itself: Its antigen remains undetermined. Base qualities were left out, and no much larger clone turns up one base away.

A second Seattle source provided samples from volunteer blood donors who had recovered from COVID-19. The collaborating institutions used their own protocols to collect whole blood in K2EDTA tubes. For TCRbeta analysis, collaborators shipped samples in one of three forms: frozen whole blood, isolated PBMCs, or DNA extracted from either of those sample types. The immunoSEQ Assay, a bias-controlled multiplex PCR, was used to amplify TCRbeta CDR3 regions from genomic DNA. Concerning the study's data processing: Nucleated cell counts per sample were estimated from amplification of reference gene primers within the assay. Sequence reads were collapsed and filtered to measure the absolute abundance of every unique TCRbeta CDR3 rearrangement. For each sample, productive Simpson clonality was calculated by taking the square root of Simpson's diversity index across productive rearrangements. In its TCRdb copy, this immuneACCESS table keeps in-frame sequences only and misses some clones. Where compared with another copy, unresolved V genes explain less than half of these, and the others have no known cause. V and J calls and clone size are given by that table; D and trimming were obtained from the DNA. A total of some 220,000 clones appear in this sample, roughly 81% of them only once. 2.9% of the sample is taken by the ten largest.

The sample consisted of peripheral blood. The sequence was collected from a middle-aged man who had recovered from COVID-19. The chain employs TRBV27 and TRBJ2-5; the D gene cannot be named for sure. The CDR3: CASRDPARSLVTQYF. The DNA reads as follows: TGTGCCAGCAGGGATCCCGCCCGGAGCCTGGTGACCCAGTACTTC.